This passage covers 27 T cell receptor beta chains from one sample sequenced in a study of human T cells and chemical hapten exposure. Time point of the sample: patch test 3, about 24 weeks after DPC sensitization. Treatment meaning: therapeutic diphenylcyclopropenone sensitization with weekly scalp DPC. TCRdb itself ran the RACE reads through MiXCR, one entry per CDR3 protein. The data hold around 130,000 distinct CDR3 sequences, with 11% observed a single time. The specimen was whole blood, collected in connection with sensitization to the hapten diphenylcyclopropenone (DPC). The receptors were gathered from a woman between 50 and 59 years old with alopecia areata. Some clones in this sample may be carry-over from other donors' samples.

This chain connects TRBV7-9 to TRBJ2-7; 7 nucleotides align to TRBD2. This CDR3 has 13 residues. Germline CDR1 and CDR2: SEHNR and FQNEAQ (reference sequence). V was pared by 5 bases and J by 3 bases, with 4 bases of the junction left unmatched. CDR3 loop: CASSDGTNYEQYF. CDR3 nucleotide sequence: TGTGCCAGCAGCGACGGGACTAACTACGAGCAGTACTTC. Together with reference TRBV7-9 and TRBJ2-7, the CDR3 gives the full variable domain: DTGVSQNPRHKITKRGQNVTFRCDPISEHNRLYWYRQTLGQGPEFLTYFQNEAQLEKSRLLSDRFSAERPKGSFSTLEIQRTEQGDSAMYLCASSDGTNYEQYFGPGTRLTVT.

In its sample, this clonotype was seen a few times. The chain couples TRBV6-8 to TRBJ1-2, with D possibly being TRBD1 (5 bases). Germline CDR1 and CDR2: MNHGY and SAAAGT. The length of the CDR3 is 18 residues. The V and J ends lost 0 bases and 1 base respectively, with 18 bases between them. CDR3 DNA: TGTGCCAGCAGTTACTCGATGGGTACCGGGACCCGTAACTATGGCTACACCTTC. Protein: CASSYSMGTGTRNYGYTF.

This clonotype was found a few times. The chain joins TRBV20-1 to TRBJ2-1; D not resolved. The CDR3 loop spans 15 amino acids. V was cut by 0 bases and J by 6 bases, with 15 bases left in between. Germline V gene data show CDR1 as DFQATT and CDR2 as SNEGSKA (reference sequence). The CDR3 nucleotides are TGCAGTGCTAGAGATCTTACCCGAATCCCCAATGAGCAGTTCTTC. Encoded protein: CSARDLTRIPNEQFF.

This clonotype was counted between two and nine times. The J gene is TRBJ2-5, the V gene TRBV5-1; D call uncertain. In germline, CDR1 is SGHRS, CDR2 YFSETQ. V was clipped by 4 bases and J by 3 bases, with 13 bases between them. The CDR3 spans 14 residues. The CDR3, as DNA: TGCGCCAGCAGCCCCGCCGGCTCTGAAGAGACCCAGTACTTC. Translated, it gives CASSPAGSEETQYF.

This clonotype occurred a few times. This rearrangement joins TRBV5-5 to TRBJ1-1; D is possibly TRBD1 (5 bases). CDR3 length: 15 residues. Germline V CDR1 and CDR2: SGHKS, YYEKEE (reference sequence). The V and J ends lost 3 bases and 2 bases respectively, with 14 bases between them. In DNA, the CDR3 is TGTGCCAGCAGCTCCGGAGGGACTACAAACACTGAAGCTTTCTTT. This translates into CASSSGGTTNTEAFF.

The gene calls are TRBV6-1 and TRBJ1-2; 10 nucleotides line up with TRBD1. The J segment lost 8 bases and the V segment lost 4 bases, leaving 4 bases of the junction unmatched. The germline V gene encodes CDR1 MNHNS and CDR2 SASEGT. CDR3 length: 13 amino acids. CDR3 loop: CASSGQGARGYTF. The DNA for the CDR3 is TGTGCCAGCAGTGGACAGGGGGCGCGAGGCTACACCTTC.

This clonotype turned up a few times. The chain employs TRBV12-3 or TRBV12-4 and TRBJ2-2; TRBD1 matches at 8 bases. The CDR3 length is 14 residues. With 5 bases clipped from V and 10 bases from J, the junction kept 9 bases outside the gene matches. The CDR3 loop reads CASSRTGLDEELFF. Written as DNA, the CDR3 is TGTGCCAGCAGTAGGACAGGGTTGGACGAGGAGCTGTTTTTT.

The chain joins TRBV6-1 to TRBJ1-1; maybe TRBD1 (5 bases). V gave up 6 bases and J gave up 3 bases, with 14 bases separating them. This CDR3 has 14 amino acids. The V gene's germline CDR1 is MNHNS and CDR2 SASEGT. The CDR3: CASSLSVRDTEAFF. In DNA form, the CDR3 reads TGTGCCAGCAGCCTTTCGGTCAGGGACACTGAAGCTTTCTTT.

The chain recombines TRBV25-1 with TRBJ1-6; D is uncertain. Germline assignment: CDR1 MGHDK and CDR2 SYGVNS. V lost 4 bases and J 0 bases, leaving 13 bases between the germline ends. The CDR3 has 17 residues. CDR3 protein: CASSARQTSSYNSPLHF. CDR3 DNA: TGTGCCAGCAGTGCCCGGCAGACTAGCTCCTATAATTCACCCCTCCACTTT.

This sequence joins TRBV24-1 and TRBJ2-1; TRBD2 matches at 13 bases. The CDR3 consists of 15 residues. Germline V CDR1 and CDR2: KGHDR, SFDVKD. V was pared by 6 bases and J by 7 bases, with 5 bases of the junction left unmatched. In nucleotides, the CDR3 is TGTGCCACCAGTAGGACTAGCGGGAGTAAGAATGAGCAGTTCTTC. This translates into CATSRTSGSKNEQFF.

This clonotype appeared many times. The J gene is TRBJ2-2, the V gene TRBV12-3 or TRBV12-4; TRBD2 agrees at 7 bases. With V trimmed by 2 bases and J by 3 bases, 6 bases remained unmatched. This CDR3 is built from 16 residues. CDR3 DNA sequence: TGTGCCAGCAGTTTACAAGTCCTAGCGGACACCGGGGAGCTGTTTTTT. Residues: CASSLQVLADTGELFF.

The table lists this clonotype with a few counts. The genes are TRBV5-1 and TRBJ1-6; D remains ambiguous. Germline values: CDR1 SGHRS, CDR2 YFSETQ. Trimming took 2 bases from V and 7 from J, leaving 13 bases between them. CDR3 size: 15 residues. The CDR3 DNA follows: TGCGCCAGCAGCTTTGGGGATTCTGGAAATTCACCCCTCCACTTT. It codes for CASSFGDSGNSPLHF.

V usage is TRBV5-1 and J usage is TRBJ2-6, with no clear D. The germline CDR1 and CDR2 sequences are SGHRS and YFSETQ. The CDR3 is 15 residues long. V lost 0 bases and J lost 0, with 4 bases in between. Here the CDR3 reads CASSLAFSGANVLTF. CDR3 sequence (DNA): TGCGCCAGCAGCTTGGCTTTCTCTGGGGCCAACGTCCTGACTTTC.

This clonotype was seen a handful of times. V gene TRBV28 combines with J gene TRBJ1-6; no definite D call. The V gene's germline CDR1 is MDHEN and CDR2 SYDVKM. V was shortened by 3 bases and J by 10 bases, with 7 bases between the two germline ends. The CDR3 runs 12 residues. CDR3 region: CASSLRLSPLHF. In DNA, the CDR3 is TGTGCCAGCAGTTTGAGGTTGTCACCCCTCCACTTT.

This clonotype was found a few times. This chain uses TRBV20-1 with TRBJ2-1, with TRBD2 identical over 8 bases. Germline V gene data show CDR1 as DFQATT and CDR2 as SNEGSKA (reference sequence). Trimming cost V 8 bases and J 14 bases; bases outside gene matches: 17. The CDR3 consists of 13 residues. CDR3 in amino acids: CSTPGLDNEWEFF. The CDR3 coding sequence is TGCAGTACTCCGGGACTAGACAATGAATGGGAGTTCTTC.

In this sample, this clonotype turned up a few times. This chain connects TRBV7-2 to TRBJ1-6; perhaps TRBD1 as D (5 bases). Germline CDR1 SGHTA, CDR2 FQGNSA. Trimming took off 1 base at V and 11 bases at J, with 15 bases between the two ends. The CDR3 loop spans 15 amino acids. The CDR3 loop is CASSLVRQGNAPLHF. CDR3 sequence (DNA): TGTGCCAGCAGCTTAGTTCGTCAGGGCAATGCACCCCTCCACTTT.

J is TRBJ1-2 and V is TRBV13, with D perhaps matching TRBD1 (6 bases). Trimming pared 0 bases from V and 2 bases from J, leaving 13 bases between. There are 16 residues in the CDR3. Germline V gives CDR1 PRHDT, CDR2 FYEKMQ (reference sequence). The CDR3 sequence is CASSLGRGATNYGYTF. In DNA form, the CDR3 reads TGTGCCAGCAGCTTAGGCCGGGGGGCGACAAACTATGGCTACACCTTC. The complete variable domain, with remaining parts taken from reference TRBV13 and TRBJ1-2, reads AAGVIQSPRHLIKEKRETATLKCYPIPRHDTVYWYQQGPGQDPQFLISFYEKMQSDKGSIPDRFSAQQFSDYHSELNMSSLELGDSALYFCASSLGRGATNYGYTFGSGTRLTVV.

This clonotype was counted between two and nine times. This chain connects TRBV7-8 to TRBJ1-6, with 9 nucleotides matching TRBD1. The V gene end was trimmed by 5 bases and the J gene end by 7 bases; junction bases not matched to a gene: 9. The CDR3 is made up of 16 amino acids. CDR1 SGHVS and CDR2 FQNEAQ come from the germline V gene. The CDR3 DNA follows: TGTGCCAGCAGCCCTAGGGGACAGGGATTAAATTCACCCCTCCACTTT. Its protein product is CASSPRGQGLNSPLHF.

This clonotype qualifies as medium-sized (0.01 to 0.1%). The CDR3 DNA reads TGTGCCAGCAGCCCGGGTTGGGAGCAGTTCTTC. It codes for CASSPGWEQFF. The chain uses TRBV7-2 and TRBJ2-1; D not certain. This CDR3 has 11 residues. Per the germline V gene, CDR1 is SGHTA and CDR2 is FQGNSA. V was shortened by 5 bases and J by 10 bases, with 9 bases between the two germline ends.

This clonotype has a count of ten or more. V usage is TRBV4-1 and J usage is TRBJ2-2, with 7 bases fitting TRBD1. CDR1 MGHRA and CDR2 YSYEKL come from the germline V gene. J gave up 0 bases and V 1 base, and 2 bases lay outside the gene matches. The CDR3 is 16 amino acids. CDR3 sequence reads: CASSQGQGANTGELFF. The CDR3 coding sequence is TGCGCCAGCAGCCAAGGACAGGGCGCGAACACCGGGGAGCTGTTTTTT.

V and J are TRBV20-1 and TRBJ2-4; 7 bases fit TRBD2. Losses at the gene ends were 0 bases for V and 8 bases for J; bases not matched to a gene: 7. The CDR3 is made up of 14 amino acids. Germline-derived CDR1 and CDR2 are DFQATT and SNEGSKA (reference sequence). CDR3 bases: TGCAGTGCTAGAGAGGGCGGGAGATCCTACATTCAGTACTTC. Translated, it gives CSAREGGRSYIQYF.

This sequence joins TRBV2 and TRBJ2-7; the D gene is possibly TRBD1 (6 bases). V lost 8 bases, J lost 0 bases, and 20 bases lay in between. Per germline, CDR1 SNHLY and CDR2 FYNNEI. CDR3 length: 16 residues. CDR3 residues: CASRSFMGASSYEQYF. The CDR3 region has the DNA TGTGCCAGCCGCAGCTTTATGGGGGCGAGCTCCTACGAGCAGTACTTC.

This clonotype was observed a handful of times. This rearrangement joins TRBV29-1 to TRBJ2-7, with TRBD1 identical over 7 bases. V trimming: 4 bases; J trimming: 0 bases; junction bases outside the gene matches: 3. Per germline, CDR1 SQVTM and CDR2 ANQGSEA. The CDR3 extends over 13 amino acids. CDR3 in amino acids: CSVVQGDSYEQYF. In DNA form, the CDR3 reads TGCAGCGTTGTGCAGGGGGACTCCTACGAGCAGTACTTC.

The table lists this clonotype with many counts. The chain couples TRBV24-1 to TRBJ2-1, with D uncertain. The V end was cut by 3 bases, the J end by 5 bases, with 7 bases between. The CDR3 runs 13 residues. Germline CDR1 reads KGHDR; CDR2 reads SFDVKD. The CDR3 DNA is TGTGCCACCAGTGATCCCGGAAACAATGAGCAGTTCTTC. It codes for CATSDPGNNEQFF.

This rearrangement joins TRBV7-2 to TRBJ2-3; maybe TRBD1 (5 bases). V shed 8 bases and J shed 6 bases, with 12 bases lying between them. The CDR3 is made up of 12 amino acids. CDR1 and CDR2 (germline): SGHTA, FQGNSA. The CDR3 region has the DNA TGTGCCAGCGGGGCAGCAGCGGATACGCAGTATTTT. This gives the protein CASGAAADTQYF.

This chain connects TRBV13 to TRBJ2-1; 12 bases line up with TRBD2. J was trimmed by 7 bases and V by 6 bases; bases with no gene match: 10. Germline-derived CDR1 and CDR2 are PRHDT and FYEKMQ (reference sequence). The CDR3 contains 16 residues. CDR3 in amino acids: CASSFLAGGPGNEQFF. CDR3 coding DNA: TGTGCCAGCAGTTTTCTAGCGGGAGGGCCGGGGAATGAGCAGTTCTTC.

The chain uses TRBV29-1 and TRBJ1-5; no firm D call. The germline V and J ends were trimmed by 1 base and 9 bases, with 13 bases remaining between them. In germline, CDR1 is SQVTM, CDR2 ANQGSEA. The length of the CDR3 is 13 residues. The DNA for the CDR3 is TGCAGCGTTGAAGTTGAGGGTAAGCCGCCCCAGCATTTT. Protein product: CSVEVEGKPPQHF.